This entry describes one TCR beta chain. Its target is unknown. This CDR3 comprises 17 residues. The V gene's germline CDR1 is MDHEN and CDR2 SYDVKM. The ends lost 3 bases at V and 6 bases at J; junction bases unmatched: 12. The sample originates from a study of shared clonotypes between healthy human individuals. General study findings and limits: It was expected that sequencing depth would affect clonotype sharing among donors. Some clonotypes were shared by all four sorted-subset donors, while others were not shared. The non-shared ones had lower generation probabilities than the shared ones.

Clones were sequenced by immunoSEQ multiplex PCR, and TCRdb holds only the in-frame ones, with some missing. The repertoire holds roughly 2.2 million clones, with 85% to 95% as singletons. The V call is TRBV28, the J call TRBJ2-1; 9 nucleotides line up with TRBD2. This receptor was identified in a man between 18 and 29 years old in good health. Some clones in this sample may be carry-over from other donors' samples. Sequences were obtained from naive CD4+ T cells from PBMCs. Subset here: CD45RA+ positively selected. The CDR3 loop reads CASSFSRWGLAANEQFF. CDR3 sequence (DNA): TGTGCCAGCAGTTTCTCCCGGTGGGGACTAGCAGCCAATGAGCAGTTCTTC.